This T cell receptor (beta chain) was identified during a study of blood T cell repertoires in COVID-19. The wider study: PBMCs, B-cell-depleted T cells, or T cells were the source of the cDNA or gDNA that made up the material.

The CDR3 is 14 residues long. V was clipped by 1 base and J by 4 bases, with 8 bases between them. Germline lookup yields CDR1 LGHNA and CDR2 YSLEER. Authors' processing steps: Scientists estimated how many nucleated cells there were by amplifying reference gene primers. Assay used: immunoSEQ multiplex PCR; TCRdb lists only in-frame clones, some missing. The D gene and trimming were derived from the DNA, and the V and J assignments and clone size from that table. The sample shows 130,000 or so clones, about 80% of them seen only once. The sequence came from a human donor in a cohort sampled during active COVID-19. The V gene is TRBV4-3, the J gene TRBJ2-1; TRBD1 is a possible D gene (6 bases). The sequencing input was peripheral blood. CDR3 sequence (DNA): TGCGCCAGCAGCCAAGCCACAGGGTACAATGAGCAGTTCTTC. It encodes CASSQATGYNEQFF.